This entry is about one T cell receptor (beta chain). Its antigen is unidentified. The study extracted blood RNA from unsorted whole blood and also extracted germline DNA. The CDR3 runs to 13 residues. V was pared by 0 bases and J by 10 bases, with 11 bases between. These data belong to a study of tumor-infiltrating lymphocytes in primary liver carcinoma. On the study more broadly: Those enrolled were patients of both sexes, who were aged 30 to 69 years. Whole-study findings and limits: Lower overlap was observed for tumor-adjacent and tumor-blood pairs relative to tumor region pairs. Relative to blood, tumors carried a significantly larger fraction of the repertoire in their top 250 clones (p = 0.039).

TCR beta cDNA came from roughly 550 ng total RNA, primed with a constant-region primer. ARM-PCR was slightly modified, and three nested multiplex PCR rounds with it gave rise to the TCR beta libraries. The first two PCR rounds used TRBV1-TRBV30 forward primers with a C-beta reverse primer, approximately 11 cycles each. One entry per CDR3 protein results from TCRdb running MiXCR on the multiplex PCR reads. The profile shows 310,000 or so distinct CDR3 sequences, approximately 54% of them singletons. This clonotype was sampled from a woman in her 30s with primary liver carcinoma and hepatitis B virus infection. V is TRBV12-3 or TRBV12-4 and J is TRBJ2-3; unclear D gene. The sequencing sample was made of peripheral blood. In nucleotides, the CDR3 is TGTGCCAGCAGTTTAGCCTCCTCGGATGCGCAGTATTTT. This encodes CASSLASSDAQYF.